This T cell receptor beta chain was captured in a study of vaccination and CD4 T cells after COVID-19. The wider study: The study enrolled six male and four female convalescents, two of whom were Hispanic. Two doses of either BNT162b2 or mRNA-1273 vaccine were given to participants. Taking of post-vaccine samples occurred a median approximately 70 days after dose two (range 14 to 241).

Sequencing of cultured CD4+ T cell DNA used the Oncomine TCR Beta short-read assay. In TCRdb, the PCR reads were re-called with MiXCR into one record per CDR3 protein. The sample has some 11,000 distinct CDR3 sequences, more than 65% seen once. Indicated treatment: 10-day PBMC culture with coronavirus spike peptide pools or control peptides (ViraFEST assay). In this cohort, PCR tests turned positive between March and December 2020, predating US Alpha, Beta and Delta variants. As to this clonotype: What it binds is unknown.

This sequence was found in a human donor who had recovered from COVID-19. What was sequenced was CD4+ T cells from blood, cultured in vitro.

The CDR3 here is CASSPQYGELFF. As DNA, the CDR3 is TGTGCCAGCAGCCCACAATACGGGGAGCTGTTTTTT. The rearrangement joins TRBV7-2 to TRBJ2-2; D gene uncertain. The CDR3 is 12 residues long. CDR1 SGHTA and CDR2 FQGNSA come from the germline V gene. V lost 5 bases, J lost 7 bases, and 8 bases lay in between.